A selection of T cell receptor beta chains follows, all from one sample in a study of T cells expressing NK-cell markers. Reanalyzing the 5' RACE reads, TCRdb keeps one entry per CDR3 protein, without DNA. Its table lists some 150,000 distinct CDR3 sequences. The source material was blood T cells: a sorted CD56 or NKG2C T cell subset, CD4+ or CD8+ T cells, or bulk PBMC T cells (not recorded which). The receptors originated from a man aged 18-30 years in good health. Both conserved end residues are part of each CDR3. For some rows the clone size is stated as once, few or many, or as a class when expanded; others skip it.

>.|TRBJ2-1|15|TRBV13
CASRKKGYTYNEQFF
>.|TRBJ2-7|15|TRBV7-2
CASSLAKGFPYEQYF
>.|TRBJ2-1|15|TRBV29-1
CSVERAGQGRYEQFF
>.|TRBJ2-6|15|TRBV4-3
CASSPGQSGANVLTF
>.|TRBJ2-7|16|TRBV5-1
CASSLGGLPSGEEQYF
>.|TRBJ2-1|12|TRBV4-1
CASSQEGPEQFF
>.|TRBJ2-1|17|TRBV25-1
CASSADVGTVSYNEQFF
>.|TRBJ2-3|18|TRBV11-2
CASSFPRLAGGPTDTQYF
>.|TRBJ2-3|18|TRBV20-1
CSAGDTSGRAGGTDTQYF
>.|TRBJ2-1|15|TRBV7-8
CASSLGTHLGNEQFF
>.|TRBJ2-3|13|TRBV24-1
CATRGPSTDTQYF
>.|TRBJ2-3|16|TRBV19
CASSRLAEGSTDTQYF
>.|TRBJ2-3|15|TRBV12-5
CASGLVPQLEDTQYF
>.|TRBJ2-7|13|TRBV27
CASSFQQGSEQYF
>.|TRBJ2-3|13|TRBV6-5
CASSYQVGDTQYF
>.|TRBJ1-2|14|TRBV9
CASSVAGTDYGYTF
>.|TRBJ2-1|16|TRBV2
CASSEGAGLAGFEQFF
>.|TRBJ1-6|16|TRBV5-1
CASSLTGGSYNSPLHF
>.|TRBJ2-3|18|TRBV6-5
CASSYSTTSVSSTDTQYF
>.|TRBJ2-1|16|TRBV6-1
CASSDPASGNGNEQFF
>.|TRBJ2-1|14|TRBV6-2/TRBV6-3
CASSYEDTGDEQFF
>.|TRBJ2-2|16|TRBV12-3/TRBV12-4
CASSLSGRPRTGELFF
>.|TRBJ1-6|19|TRBV7-2
CASRGPGQGAFSYNSPLHF
>.|TRBJ2-1|16|TRBV12-3/TRBV12-4
CASSHRHNLASNEQFF
>.|TRBJ1-1|14|TRBV5-6
CASSFAGTGAEAFF
>.|TRBJ2-5|15|TRBV5-5
CASSSTTGGGETQYF
>.|TRBJ2-7|15|TRBV7-8
CASSFTGTSVNEQYF
>.|TRBJ2-7|15|TRBV28
CASTVTGTGTYEQYF
>.|TRBJ2-1|17|TRBV14
CASSQEWVPSSYNEQFF
>.|TRBJ1-1|17|TRBV7-9
CASSLGFGGEMNTEAFF
>.|TRBJ2-3|14|TRBV19
CASSISQRTDTQYF
>.|TRBJ1-5|15|TRBV7-2
CASSKGRYSNQPQHF
>.|TRBJ2-2|16|TRBV29-1
CSVLTGGADSTGELFF
>.|TRBJ2-3|16|TRBV29-1
CSVELAGGPGTDTQYF
>.|TRBJ2-5|15|TRBV7-2
CASSFGLAGGETQYF
>.|TRBJ2-5|17|TRBV12-3/TRBV12-4
CASSSSGGRRNQETQYF
>.|TRBJ2-7|14|TRBV18
CASSRREGNYEQYF
>.|TRBJ2-7|15|TRBV28
CASSLLAGAAYEQYF
>.|TRBJ2-3|14|TRBV12-3/TRBV12-4
CASTAHTSTDTQYF
>.|TRBJ2-1|14|TRBV19
CASSLLAGANEQFF
>.|TRBJ2-1|14|TRBV12-3/TRBV12-4
CASSPIGLVDEQFF
>.|TRBJ2-1|14|TRBV30
CAWSFDRAYNEQFF
>.|TRBJ2-3|16|TRBV13
CASSQLGRAGTDTQYF
>.|TRBJ2-1|15|TRBV6-2/TRBV6-3
CASSYSWDSTNEQFF
>.|TRBJ1-4|15|TRBV7-6
CASSLEAGSGEKLFF
>.|TRBJ2-3|19|TRBV15
CATSPDSGTSGMWTDTQYF
>.|TRBJ1-3|14|TRBV10-3
CAIMGDSSGNTIYF
>.|TRBJ2-1|11|TRBV7-2
CASSQRETAFF
>medium-sized|TRBJ1-5|14|TRBV12-3/TRBV12-4
CASSWGPLAGSQHF
>.|TRBJ2-3|20|TRBV5-1
CASSLAYPNLLAGGTDTQYF